This T cell receptor (beta chain) originates from a study of T cell repertoires in cytomegalovirus infection. About the research overall: It was recently identified HLA-C-restricted and well-studied HLA-B-restricted CMV epitopes that the study used. Both a matching HLA type and CMV infection were indicated by public TCR beta signatures. Study-wide results and limits: Within the response measured ex vivo, HLA-C-restricted CMV-specific TCR beta clonotypes were dominant. Frequencies of public TCR beta families were cumulated, and this identified carriers of CMV plus the relevant HLA.

TCRdb reanalysed the reads using MiXCR and keeps one entry per CDR3 protein. The sample records tens of thousands of distinct CDR3 sequences, under 30% being singletons. Ten or more counts support this clonotype. Antigen unknown. V lost 5 bases and J lost 5, with 18 bases in between. CDR1 SGHVS and CDR2 FNYEAQ come from the germline V gene. The CDR3 consists of 15 residues. This rearrangement joins TRBV7-6 to TRBJ1-1, with a weak D call TRBD1 (6 bases). Material: CD8+ T cells from cultured PBMCs, obtained from culture after CMV antigen stimulation. The receptor's source is a human donor in good health (CMV status not recorded). Some clones in this sample may be carry-over from other donors' samples. This CDR3 is CASSLGAGGLTEAFF. The CDR3 DNA follows: TGTGCCAGCAGCCTGGGGGCGGGGGGGCTTACTGAAGCTTTCTTT. Drawing the rest from reference TRBV7-6 and TRBJ1-1, the complete variable domain is GAGVSQSPRYKVTKRGQDVALRCDPISGHVSLYWYRQALGQGPEFLTYFNYEAQQDKSGLPNDRFSAERPEGSISTLTIQRTEQRDSAMYRCASSLGAGGLTEAFFGQGTRLTVV.